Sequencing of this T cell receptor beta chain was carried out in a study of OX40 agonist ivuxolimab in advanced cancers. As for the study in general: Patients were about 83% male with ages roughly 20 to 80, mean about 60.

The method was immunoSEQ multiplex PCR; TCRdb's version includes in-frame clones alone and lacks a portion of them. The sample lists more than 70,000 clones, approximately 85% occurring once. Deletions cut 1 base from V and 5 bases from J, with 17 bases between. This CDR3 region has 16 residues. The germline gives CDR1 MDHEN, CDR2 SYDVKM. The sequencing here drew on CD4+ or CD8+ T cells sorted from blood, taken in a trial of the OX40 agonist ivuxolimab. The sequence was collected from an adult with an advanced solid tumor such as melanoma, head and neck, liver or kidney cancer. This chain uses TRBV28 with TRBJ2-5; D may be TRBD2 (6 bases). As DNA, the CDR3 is TGTGCCAGCAGTTTATTGGGGGGAGTTACGAGGGAGACCCAGTACTTC. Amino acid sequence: CASSLLGGVTRETQYF.